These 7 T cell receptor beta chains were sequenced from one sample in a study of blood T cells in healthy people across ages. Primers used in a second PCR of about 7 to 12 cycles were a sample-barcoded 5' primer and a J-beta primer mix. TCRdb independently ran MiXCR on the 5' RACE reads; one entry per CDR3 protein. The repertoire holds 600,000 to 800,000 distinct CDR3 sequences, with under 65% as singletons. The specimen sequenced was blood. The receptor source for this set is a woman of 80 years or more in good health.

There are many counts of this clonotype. CDR3: CASSQGAGGVQFF. Here the CDR3 DNA reads TGTGCCAGCAGCCAAGGAGCGGGGGGGGTGCAGTTCTTC. V usage is TRBV14 and J usage is TRBJ2-1, with TRBD2 identical over 10 bases. The V gene end was trimmed by 1 base and the J gene end by 12 bases; junction bases not matched to a gene: 3. Germline CDR1 reads SGHDN; CDR2 reads FVKESK. This CDR3 has 13 amino acids. Drawing the rest from reference TRBV14 and TRBJ2-1, the complete variable domain is EAGVTQFPSHSVIEKGQTVTLRCDPISGHDNLYWYRRVMGKEIKFLLHFVKESKQDESGMPNNRFLAERTGGTYSTLKVQPAELEDSGVYFCASSQGAGGVQFFGPGTRLTVL.

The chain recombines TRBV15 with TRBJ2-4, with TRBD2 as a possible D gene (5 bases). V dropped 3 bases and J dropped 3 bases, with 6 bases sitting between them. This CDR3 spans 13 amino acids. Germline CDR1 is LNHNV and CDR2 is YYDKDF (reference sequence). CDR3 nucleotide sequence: TGTGCCACCAGCAGGAGGGTCAAAAACATTCAGTACTTC. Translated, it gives CATSRRVKNIQYF.

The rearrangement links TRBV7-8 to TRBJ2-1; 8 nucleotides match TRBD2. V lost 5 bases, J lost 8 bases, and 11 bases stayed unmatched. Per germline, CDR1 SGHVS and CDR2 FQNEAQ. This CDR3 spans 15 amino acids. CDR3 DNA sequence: TGTGCCAGCAGCGGTCCCGGGACTAGAGAGTATGAGCAGTTCTTC. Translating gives CASSGPGTREYEQFF.

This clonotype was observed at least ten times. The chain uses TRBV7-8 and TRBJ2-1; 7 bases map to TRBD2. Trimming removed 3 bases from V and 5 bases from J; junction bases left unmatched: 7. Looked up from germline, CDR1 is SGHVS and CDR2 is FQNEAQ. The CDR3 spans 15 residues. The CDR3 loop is CASSFRARGDNEQFF. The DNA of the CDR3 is TGTGCCAGCAGCTTTCGGGCCCGGGGGGACAATGAGCAGTTCTTC. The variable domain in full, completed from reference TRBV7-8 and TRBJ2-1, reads GAGVSQSPRYKVAKRGQDVALRCDPISGHVSLFWYQQALGQGPEFLTYFQNEAQLDKSGLPSDRFFAERPEGSVSTLKIQRTQQEDSAVYLCASSFRARGDNEQFFGPGTRLTVL.

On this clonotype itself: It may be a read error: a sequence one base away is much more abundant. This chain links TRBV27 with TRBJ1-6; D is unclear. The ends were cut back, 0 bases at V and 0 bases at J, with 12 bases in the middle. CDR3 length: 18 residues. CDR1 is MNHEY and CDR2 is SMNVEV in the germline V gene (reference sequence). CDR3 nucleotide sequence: TGTGCCAGCAGTTTATCGAATTTGGGGATCTCCTATAATTCACCCCTCCACTTT. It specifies CASSLSNLGISYNSPLHF.

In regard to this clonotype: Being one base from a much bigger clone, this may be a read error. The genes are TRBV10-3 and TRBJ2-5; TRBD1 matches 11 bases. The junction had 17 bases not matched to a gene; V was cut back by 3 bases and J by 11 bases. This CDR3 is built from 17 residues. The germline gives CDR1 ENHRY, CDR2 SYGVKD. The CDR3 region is CAISDRTGGTSFNEQYF. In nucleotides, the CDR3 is TGTGCCATCAGTGACCGGACAGGGGGCACCTCCTTCAATGAGCAGTACTTC.

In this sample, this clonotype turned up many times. The CDR3 nucleotides are TGTGCCAGCAGCTCGCGGGCGGCGGCTAGTGGCTACACCTTC. It yields the protein CASSSRAAASGYTF. J is TRBJ1-2 and V is TRBV3-1; D remains unclear. V lost 5 bases to trimming and J lost 7 bases, with 17 bases between them. The germline V gene encodes CDR1 LGHDT and CDR2 YNNKEL (reference sequence). The CDR3 is 14 residues long.